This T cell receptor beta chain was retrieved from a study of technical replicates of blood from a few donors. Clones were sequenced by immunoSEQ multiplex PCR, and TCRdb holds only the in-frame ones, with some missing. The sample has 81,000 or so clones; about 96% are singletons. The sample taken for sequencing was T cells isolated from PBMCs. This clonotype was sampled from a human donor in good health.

The CDR3 sequence is CSVESGGFSGANVLTF. In DNA form, the CDR3 reads TGCAGCGTTGAGTCAGGGGGCTTCTCTGGGGCCAACGTCCTGACTTTC. The chain recombines TRBV29-1 with TRBJ2-6; 8 nucleotides agree with TRBD1. The CDR3 loop spans 16 amino acids. Germline V gene data show CDR1 as SQVTM and CDR2 as ANQGSEA. Unmatched junction bases numbered 4, after V lost 3 bases and J lost 0 bases.